This T cell receptor (beta chain) was profiled in a study of T-cell memory formation after mild COVID-19. Study context: TCR clusters were mostly confined to one donor each. Study-wide results and caveats: The second-wave clones peaking on day 37 were not confirmed as SARS-CoV-2-specific. The study found contracting CD4+ clones mainly in CM and EM and contracting CD8+ clones in EMRA.

As regards this clonotype: Its target is not known.

Germline V gene data show CDR1 as SNHLY and CDR2 as FYNNEI. Trimming shortened V by 2 bases and J by 2 bases, and 15 bases separated the two germline ends. CDR3 length equals 16 residues. One entry per CDR3 protein results from TCRdb running MiXCR on the 5' RACE reads. This table has around 25,000 distinct CDR3 sequences, 7.4% appearing once. The source material was PBMCs or a T cell subset sorted from them (not recorded which). The receptor was isolated from an adult woman who had mild COVID-19 (a few samples of this study predate the infection). Cell type and time point are not known. The rearrangement joins TRBV2 to TRBJ1-2; tentatively, D is TRBD1 (6 bases). The DNA of the CDR3 is TGTGCCAGCAGTGAATGGTCAGGGGCCATGAACTATGGCTACACCTTC. Its protein is CASSEWSGAMNYGYTF.